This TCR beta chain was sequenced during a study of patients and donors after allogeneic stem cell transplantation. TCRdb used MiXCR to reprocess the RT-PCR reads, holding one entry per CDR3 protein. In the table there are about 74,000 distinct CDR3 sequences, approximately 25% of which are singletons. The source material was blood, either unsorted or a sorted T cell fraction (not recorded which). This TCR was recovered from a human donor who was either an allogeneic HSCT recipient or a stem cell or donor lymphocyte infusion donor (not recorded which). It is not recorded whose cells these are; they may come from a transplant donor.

In DNA, the CDR3 is TGTGCCAGCAGTTTACAGGGAGGGGTCTACGAGCAGTACTTC. This codes for CASSLQGGVYEQYF. V usage is TRBV27 and J usage is TRBJ2-7; TRBD2 aligns across 7 bases. The germline gives CDR1 MNHEY, CDR2 SMNVEV (reference sequence). V trimming: 2 bases; J trimming: 3 bases; junction bases outside the gene matches: 4. The CDR3 consists of 14 residues.